The 14 T cell receptor beta chains below all came from one sample that was sequenced in a study of Tregs in tolerant kidney transplant recipients. TCRdb's table, derived via immunoSEQ multiplex PCR, lists solely in-frame clones and lacks some. The repertoire holds 90,000 or so clones, with over 85% as singletons. The nonmyeloablative bone marrow transplants came from related graft donors, with transient mixed chimerism. The material was CD4+ T cells from blood (PBMCs), obtained 12 months after the transplant. The receptor source for this set is a human patient who received a combined kidney and bone marrow transplant. The graft donor may be the source of some T cells.

The chain links TRBV7-2 to TRBJ2-1; D not certain. V lost 3 bases to trimming and J lost 0 bases, with 3 bases between them. Germline values: CDR1 SGHTA, CDR2 FQGNSA. CDR3 length: 13 amino acids. The CDR3 is CASSFSSYNEQFF. The CDR3 nucleotides read TGTGCCAGCAGCTTTAGCTCCTACAATGAGCAGTTCTTC.

This chain links TRBV7-2 with TRBJ1-6; a possible D gene is TRBD1 (5 bases). CDR1 and CDR2 from the germline V gene are SGHTA and FQGNSA. This CDR3 has 16 amino acids. With 2 bases removed from V and 5 bases from J, the gap between germline ends came to 13 bases. This CDR3 is CASSLISGADNSPLHF. CDR3 DNA: TGTGCCAGCAGCTTAATTAGCGGGGCTGATAATTCACCCCTCCACTTT.

This clone was found once. The chain employs TRBV4-2 and TRBJ2-3, with TRBD2 matching 11 bases. The trim removed 4 bases at V and 0 bases at J, leaving 27 bases unmatched. The CDR3 length is 24 residues. Per germline, CDR1 LGHNA and CDR2 YNFKEQ. The CDR3 spells CASSPLRTSGFTERGIGSTDTQYF. In nucleotides, the CDR3 is TGTGCCAGCAGCCCCCTAAGGACTAGCGGGTTCACCGAAAGGGGGATTGGGAGCACAGATACGCAGTATTTT.

This chain joins TRBV19 and TRBJ2-5; 9 nucleotides line up with TRBD1. This CDR3 has 14 residues. Germline assignment: CDR1 LNHDA and CDR2 SQIVND (reference sequence). The V and J ends lost 5 bases and 3 bases, in that order; junction bases with no gene match: 4. The CDR3 DNA follows: TGTGCCAGTAGTCTAACAGGGGGCGAAGAGACCCAGTACTTC. Translating it yields CASSLTGGEETQYF.

V gene TRBV19 combines with J gene TRBJ1-1, with 8 bases that match TRBD1. Germline loops: CDR1 LNHDA, CDR2 SQIVND (reference sequence). The CDR3 is made up of 13 amino acids. V lost 6 bases and J lost 3; bases outside the gene matches: 3. The CDR3 is CASSSTGDTEAFF. In DNA, the CDR3 is TGTGCCAGTAGCTCGACAGGGGACACTGAAGCTTTCTTT.

The CDR3 coding sequence is TGTGCCAGCAGCTTACCCTACGGGGAGCGGGCCTACAATGAGCAGTTCTTC. It translates to CASSLPYGERAYNEQFF. This chain connects TRBV13 to TRBJ2-1; the D gene is possibly TRBD2 (6 bases). The CDR3 is 17 amino acids. Germline V gene lookup returns CDR1 PRHDT and CDR2 FYEKMQ (reference sequence). The V and J ends lost 2 bases and 2 bases respectively, with 16 bases between them.

V usage is TRBV28 and J usage is TRBJ1-5; D gene ambiguous. Germline CDR1 reads MDHEN; CDR2 reads SYDVKM. The CDR3 is 13 amino acids. The V end was cut by 5 bases, the J end by 6 bases, with 11 bases between. The CDR3 reads CASSNMLAQPQHF. CDR3 nucleotides: TGTGCCAGCAGTAATATGCTGGCTCAGCCCCAGCATTTT.

A note on this clone: Other DNA sequences from this sample encode an identical CDR3 as well. The rearrangement links TRBV4-3 to TRBJ1-6, with no clear D. V was pared by 1 base and J by 1 base, with 14 bases between. The V gene's germline CDR1 is LGHNA and CDR2 YSLEER. CDR3 length equals 18 residues. The CDR3 sequence is CASSQVTGSGSYNSPLHF. CDR3 DNA: TGCGCCAGCAGCCAAGTTACGGGATCTGGGTCCTATAATTCACCCCTCCACTTT.

The V and J genes are TRBV6-5 and TRBJ2-1; D perhaps matches TRBD2 (6 bases). V lost 0 bases and J 8 bases, leaving 11 bases between the germline ends. The CDR3 is 14 amino acids. Germline values: CDR1 MNHEY, CDR2 SVGAGI. In DNA, the CDR3 is TGTGCCAGCAGTTACTCGAAACTAGCCTATGAGCAGTTCTTC. Amino acids: CASSYSKLAYEQFF.

V gene TRBV5-5 combines with J gene TRBJ2-1, with D perhaps matching TRBD1 (6 bases). V lost 2 bases and J 2 bases, leaving 8 bases between the germline ends. Germline CDR1 and CDR2: SGHKS and YYEKEE (reference sequence). The CDR3 contains 14 residues. This CDR3 reads CASSLKGAYNEQFF. In nucleotides, the CDR3 is TGTGCCAGCAGCTTAAAGGGGGCCTACAATGAGCAGTTCTTC.

The rearrangement joins TRBV7-3 to TRBJ2-7; TRBD2 matches 12 bases. The CDR3 covers 15 residues. V lost 4 bases, J lost 1 base, and 2 bases stayed unmatched. The germline CDR1 and CDR2 sequences are SGHTA and FQGTGA. CDR3 sequence: CASSYGLAGSYEQYF. Here the CDR3 DNA reads TGTGCCAGCAGCTATGGACTAGCGGGATCCTACGAGCAGTACTTC.

This chain uses TRBV6-5 with TRBJ2-2; 8 nucleotides align to TRBD2. CDR1 and CDR2 (germline): MNHEY, SVGAGI. The CDR3 runs 16 residues. V shed 4 bases, J shed 7 bases, and the junction held 11 bases outside the gene matches. The CDR3, as DNA: TGTGCCAGCAGTTTTAGCGGGACCTTCCTAAGCGGGGAGCTGTTTTTT. This sequence encodes CASSFSGTFLSGELFF.

The chain uses TRBV10-3 and TRBJ1-3, with D hard to call. V was cut by 10 bases and J by 8 bases, with 9 bases left in between. Germline CDR1 ENHRY, CDR2 SYGVKD. This CDR3 is built from 10 residues. For the CDR3, the DNA is TGTGCCACTTCATCGGACACCATATATTTT. Amino acid sequence: CATSSDTIYF.

The chain combines TRBV2 with TRBJ2-7; 7 bases are a match to TRBD1. CDR1 SNHLY and CDR2 FYNNEI come from the germline V gene. The CDR3 contains 14 residues. The trim removed 4 bases at V and 2 bases at J, leaving 5 bases unmatched. The CDR3 DNA reads TGTGCCAGCAGTGTCTACAGGGGAGCCTACGAGCAGTACTTC. Its protein is CASSVYRGAYEQYF.